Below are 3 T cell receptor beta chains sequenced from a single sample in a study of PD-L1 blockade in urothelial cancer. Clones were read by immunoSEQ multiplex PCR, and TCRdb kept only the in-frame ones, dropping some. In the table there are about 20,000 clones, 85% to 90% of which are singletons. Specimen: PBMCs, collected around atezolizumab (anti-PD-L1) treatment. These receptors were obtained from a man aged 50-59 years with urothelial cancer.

Written as DNA, the CDR3 is TGCGCCAGCACCTTGACTAGCGGGAGTTTGGGCACAGATACGCAGTATTTT. Its protein product is CASTLTSGSLGTDTQYF. The rearrangement links TRBV23-1 to TRBJ2-3, with 12 bases fitting TRBD2. TRBV23-1 is noted as an ORF with a role that remains uncertain. V dropped 7 bases and J dropped 1; count of bases not matched to a gene: 9. There are 17 residues in the CDR3.

Here the CDR3 DNA reads TGTGCCAGCAGCGTAGGGGGGGGACAGGGGAAAGGAAACACCATATATTTT. The encoded protein is CASSVGGGQGKGNTIYF. The V call is TRBV9, the J call TRBJ1-3; 10 bases line up with TRBD1. The V segment lost 0 bases and the J segment 4 bases; nucleotides outside the gene matches: 7. Per germline, CDR1 SGDLS and CDR2 YYNGEE. The CDR3 is 17 amino acids.

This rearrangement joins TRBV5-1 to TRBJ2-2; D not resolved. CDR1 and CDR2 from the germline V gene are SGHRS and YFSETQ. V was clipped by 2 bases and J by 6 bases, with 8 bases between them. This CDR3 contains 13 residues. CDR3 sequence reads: CASSLVRPGELFF. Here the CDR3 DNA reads TGCGCCAGCAGCTTAGTCAGGCCCGGGGAGCTGTTTTTT.